The next 5 T cell receptor beta chains were all read from a single sample in a study of T cells in Graves' hyperthyroidism and ophthalmopathy. RNA transcripts provided the source from which TCR beta CDR3 regions were amplified. During a first-round RT-PCR of the TCR CDR3, the HTBI primer set was used. TCRdb reanalysed the multiplex PCR reads using MiXCR and keeps one entry per CDR3 protein. The table includes about 690,000 distinct CDR3 sequences, 17% detected once. The sample taken for sequencing was blood. These receptors were collected from a man aged 50 to 60 with Graves' hyperthyroidism.

Only one count was recorded for this clonotype. This chain connects TRBV4-1 to TRBJ2-5; no firm D call. The V gene lost 3 bases and the J gene lost 4 bases, with 18 bases spanning the gap. There are 16 residues in the CDR3. Germline CDR1 is MGHRA and CDR2 is YSYEKL. The CDR3: CASSHSRTRAVETQYF. In nucleotides, the CDR3 is TGCGCCAGCAGCCACTCGAGGACCCGGGCGGTAGAGACCCAGTACTTC.

This clonotype was observed many times. The chain joins TRBV29-1 to TRBJ2-2, with TRBD1 matching over 7 bases. The CDR3 is made up of 16 amino acids. With V trimmed by 0 bases and J by 0 bases, 4 bases remained unmatched. The germline V gene encodes CDR1 SQVTM and CDR2 ANQGSEA. For the CDR3, the DNA is TGCAGCGTTGAAGATTGGGGGACAGCGAACACCGGGGAGCTGTTTTTT. Residues: CSVEDWGTANTGELFF.

This clonotype was seen many times. The CDR3 DNA follows: TGTGCCAGCAGTTTTCGGGGGGCGTCCTACAATGAGCAGTTCTTC. Amino acids: CASSFRGASYNEQFF. The chain joins TRBV27 to TRBJ2-1; D is perhaps TRBD2 (7 bases). The CDR3 length is 15 residues. Between the trimmed V and J ends, which lost 3 bases and 1 base, there was a span of 10 bases. The germline V gene has CDR1 MNHEY and CDR2 SMNVEV (reference sequence).

This clonotype showed up many times. The chain recombines TRBV13 with TRBJ2-5; D perhaps matches TRBD1 (5 bases). CDR1 and CDR2 from the germline V gene are PRHDT and FYEKMQ (reference sequence). Trimming stripped 5 bases from V and 5 bases from J, with 18 bases between. The CDR3 is made up of 15 amino acids. The CDR3 DNA is TGTGCCAGCAGCACCCGGGTCTGGCAGGGCGAGACCCAGTACTTC. Its protein is CASSTRVWQGETQYF. Full variable domain (rest looked up from reference TRBV13 and TRBJ2-5): AAGVIQSPRHLIKEKRETATLKCYPIPRHDTVYWYQQGPGQDPQFLISFYEKMQSDKGSIPDRFSAQQFSDYHSELNMSSLELGDSALYFCASSTRVWQGETQYFGPGTRLLVL.

The V and J genes are TRBV29-1 and TRBJ1-1; D is uncertain. With 3 bases removed from V and 5 bases from J, the gap between germline ends came to 13 bases. The germline CDR1 and CDR2 sequences are SQVTM and ANQGSEA. The CDR3 totals 13 residues. The CDR3 loop is CSVEFLGWTEAFF. CDR3 bases: TGCAGCGTTGAGTTTTTGGGGTGGACTGAAGCTTTCTTT.